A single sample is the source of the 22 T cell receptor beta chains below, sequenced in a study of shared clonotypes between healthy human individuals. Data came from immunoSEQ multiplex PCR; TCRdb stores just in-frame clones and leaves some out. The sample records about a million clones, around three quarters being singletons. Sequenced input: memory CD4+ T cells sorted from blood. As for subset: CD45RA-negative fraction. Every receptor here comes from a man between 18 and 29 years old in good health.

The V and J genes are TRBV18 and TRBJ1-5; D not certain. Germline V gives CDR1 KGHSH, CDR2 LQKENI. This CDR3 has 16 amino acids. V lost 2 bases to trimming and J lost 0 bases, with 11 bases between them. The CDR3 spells CASSPEGGPSNQPQHF. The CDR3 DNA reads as TGTGCCAGCTCACCAGAAGGCGGACCTAGCAATCAGCCCCAGCATTTT. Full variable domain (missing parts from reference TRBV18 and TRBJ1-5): NAGVMQNPRHLVRRRGQEARLRCSPMKGHSHVYWYRQLPEEGLKFMVYLQKENIIDESGMPKERFSAEFPKEGPSILRIQQVVRGDSAAYFCASSPEGGPSNQPQHFGDGTRLSIL.

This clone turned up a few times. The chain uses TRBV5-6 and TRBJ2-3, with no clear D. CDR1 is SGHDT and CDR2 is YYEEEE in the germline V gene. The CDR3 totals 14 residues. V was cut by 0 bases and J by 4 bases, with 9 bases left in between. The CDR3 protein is CASSLVSLADTQYF. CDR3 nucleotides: TGTGCCAGCAGCTTGGTGTCTCTAGCAGATACGCAGTATTTT.

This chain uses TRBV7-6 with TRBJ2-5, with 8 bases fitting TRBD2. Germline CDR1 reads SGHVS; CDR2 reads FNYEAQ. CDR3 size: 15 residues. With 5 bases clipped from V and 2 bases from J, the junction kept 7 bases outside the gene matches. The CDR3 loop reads CASSISGNFQETQYF. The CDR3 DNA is TGTGCCAGCAGCATTAGCGGGAACTTTCAAGAGACCCAGTACTTC.

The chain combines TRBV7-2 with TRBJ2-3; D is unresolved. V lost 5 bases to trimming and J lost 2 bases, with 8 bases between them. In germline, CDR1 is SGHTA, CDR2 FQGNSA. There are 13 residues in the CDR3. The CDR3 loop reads CASSTQVTDTQYF. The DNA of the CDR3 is TGTGCCAGCAGCACGCAGGTCACAGATACGCAGTATTTT.

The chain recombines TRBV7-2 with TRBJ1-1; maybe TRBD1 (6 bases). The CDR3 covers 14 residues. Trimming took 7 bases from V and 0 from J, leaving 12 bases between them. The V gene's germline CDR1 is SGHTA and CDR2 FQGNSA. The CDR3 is CASIWGRVNTEAFF. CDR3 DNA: TGTGCCAGCATATGGGGGCGGGTGAACACTGAAGCTTTCTTT.

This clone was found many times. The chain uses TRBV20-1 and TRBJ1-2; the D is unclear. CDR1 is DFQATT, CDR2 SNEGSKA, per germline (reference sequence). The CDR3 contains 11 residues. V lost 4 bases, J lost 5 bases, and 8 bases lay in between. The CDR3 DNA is TGCAGTGCTACTAAAGCGTATGGCTACACCTTC. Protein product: CSATKAYGYTF.

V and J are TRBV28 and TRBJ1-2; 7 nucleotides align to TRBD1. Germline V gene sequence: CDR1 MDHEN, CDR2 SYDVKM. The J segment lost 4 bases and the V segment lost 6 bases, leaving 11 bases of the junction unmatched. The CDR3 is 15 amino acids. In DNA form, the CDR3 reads TGTGCCAGCAGACCGAGCGGAGGGGGCAGCTATGGCTACACCTTC. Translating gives CASRPSGGGSYGYTF.

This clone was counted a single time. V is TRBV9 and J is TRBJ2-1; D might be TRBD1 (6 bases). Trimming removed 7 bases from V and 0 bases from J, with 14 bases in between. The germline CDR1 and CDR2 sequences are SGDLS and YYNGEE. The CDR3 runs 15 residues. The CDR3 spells CASDPGDSSYNEQFF. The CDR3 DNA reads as TGTGCCAGCGACCCAGGGGATAGCTCCTACAATGAGCAGTTCTTC.

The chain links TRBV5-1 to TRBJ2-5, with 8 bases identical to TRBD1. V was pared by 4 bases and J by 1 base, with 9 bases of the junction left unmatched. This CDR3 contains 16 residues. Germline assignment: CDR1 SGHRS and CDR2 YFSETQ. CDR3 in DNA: TGCGCCAGCAGCGGGGGGACAGGAGGAGGCCAAGAGACCCAGTACTTC. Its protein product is CASSGGTGGGQETQYF.

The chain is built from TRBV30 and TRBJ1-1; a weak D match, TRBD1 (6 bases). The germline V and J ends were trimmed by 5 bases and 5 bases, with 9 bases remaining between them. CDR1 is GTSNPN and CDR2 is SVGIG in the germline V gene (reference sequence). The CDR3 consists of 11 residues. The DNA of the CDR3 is TGTGCCTGGTCCGACAGGACTGAAGCTTTCTTT. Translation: CAWSDRTEAFF.

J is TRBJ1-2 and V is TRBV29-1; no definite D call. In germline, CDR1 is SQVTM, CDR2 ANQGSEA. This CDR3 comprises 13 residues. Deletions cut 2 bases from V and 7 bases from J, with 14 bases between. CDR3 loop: CSVEPRPGGGYTF. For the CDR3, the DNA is TGCAGCGTTGAACCTAGGCCCGGCGGTGGCTACACCTTC.

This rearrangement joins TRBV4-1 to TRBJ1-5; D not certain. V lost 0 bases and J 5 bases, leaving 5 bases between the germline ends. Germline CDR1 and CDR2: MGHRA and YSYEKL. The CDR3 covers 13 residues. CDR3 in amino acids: CASSQEPHQPQHF. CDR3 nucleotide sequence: TGCGCCAGCAGCCAAGAACCCCATCAGCCCCAGCATTTT.

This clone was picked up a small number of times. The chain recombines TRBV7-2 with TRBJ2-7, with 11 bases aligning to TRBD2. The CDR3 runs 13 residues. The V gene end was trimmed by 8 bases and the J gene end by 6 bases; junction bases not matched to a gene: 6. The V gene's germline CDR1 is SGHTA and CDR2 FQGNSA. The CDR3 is CASRPGLAAEQYF. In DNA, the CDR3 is TGTGCCAGCCGCCCGGGACTAGCGGCCGAGCAGTACTTC.

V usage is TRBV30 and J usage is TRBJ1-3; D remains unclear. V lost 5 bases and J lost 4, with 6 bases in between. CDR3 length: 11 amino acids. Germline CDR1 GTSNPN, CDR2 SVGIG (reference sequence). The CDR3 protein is CAWGSGNTIYF. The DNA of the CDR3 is TGTGCCTGGGGCAGCGGAAACACCATATATTTT.

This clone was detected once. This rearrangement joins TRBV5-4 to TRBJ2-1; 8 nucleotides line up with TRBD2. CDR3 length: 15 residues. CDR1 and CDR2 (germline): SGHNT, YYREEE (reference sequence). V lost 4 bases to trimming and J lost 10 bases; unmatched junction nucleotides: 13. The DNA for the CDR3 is TGTGCCAGCAGCGGAAAGCGGGAGACCCTTCGGGAGCAGTTCTTC. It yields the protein CASSGKRETLREQFF.

The chain's CDR3 is CASRHWGVTDTQYF. The CDR3 DNA follows: TGTGCCAGCAGACACTGGGGGGTCACAGATACGCAGTATTTT. The chain is built from TRBV6-6 and TRBJ2-3; tentatively, D is TRBD2 (6 bases). CDR3 length: 14 residues. Germline V gives CDR1 MNHNY, CDR2 SVGAGI (reference sequence). V was shortened by 6 bases and J by 2 bases, with 12 bases between the two germline ends.

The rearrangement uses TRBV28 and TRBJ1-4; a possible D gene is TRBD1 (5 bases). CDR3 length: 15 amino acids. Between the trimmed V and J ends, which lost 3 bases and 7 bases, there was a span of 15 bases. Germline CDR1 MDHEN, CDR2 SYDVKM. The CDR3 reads CASSLRPPGGEKLFF. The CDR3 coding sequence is TGTGCCAGCAGTTTGAGACCTCCTGGGGGTGAAAAACTGTTTTTT.

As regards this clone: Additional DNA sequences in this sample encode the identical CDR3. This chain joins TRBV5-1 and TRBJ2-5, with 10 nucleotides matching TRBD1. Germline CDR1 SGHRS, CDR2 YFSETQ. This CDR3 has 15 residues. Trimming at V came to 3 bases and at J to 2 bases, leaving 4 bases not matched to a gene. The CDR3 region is CASSSGQGGQETQYF. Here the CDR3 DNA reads TGCGCCAGCAGCTCAGGACAGGGGGGACAAGAGACCCAGTACTTC. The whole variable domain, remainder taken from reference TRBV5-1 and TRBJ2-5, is KAGVTQTPRYLIKTRGQQVTLSCSPISGHRSVSWYQQTPGQGLQFLFEYFSETQRNKGNFPGRFSGRQFSNSRSEMNVSTLELGDSALYLCASSSGQGGQETQYFGPGTRLLVL.

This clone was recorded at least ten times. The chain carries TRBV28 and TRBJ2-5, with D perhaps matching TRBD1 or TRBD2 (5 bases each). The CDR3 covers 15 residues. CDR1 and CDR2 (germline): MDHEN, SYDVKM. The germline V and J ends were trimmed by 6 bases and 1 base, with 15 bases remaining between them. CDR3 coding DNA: TGTGCCAGCAGGTGGGGGAAAAGATTCCAAGAGACCCAGTACTTC. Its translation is CASRWGKRFQETQYF.

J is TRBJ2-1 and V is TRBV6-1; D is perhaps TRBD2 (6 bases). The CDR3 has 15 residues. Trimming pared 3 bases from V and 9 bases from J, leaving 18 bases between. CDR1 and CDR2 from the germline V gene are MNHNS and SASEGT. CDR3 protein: CASSEGGRTSGEQFF. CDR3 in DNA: TGTGCCAGCAGTGAGGGGGGACGGACCTCGGGTGAGCAGTTCTTC.

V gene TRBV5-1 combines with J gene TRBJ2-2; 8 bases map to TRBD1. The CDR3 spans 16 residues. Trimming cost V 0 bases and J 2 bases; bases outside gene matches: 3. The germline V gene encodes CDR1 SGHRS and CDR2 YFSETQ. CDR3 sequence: CASSLGDRTNTGELFF. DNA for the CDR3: TGCGCCAGCAGCTTGGGGGACAGGACAAACACCGGGGAGCTGTTTTTT.

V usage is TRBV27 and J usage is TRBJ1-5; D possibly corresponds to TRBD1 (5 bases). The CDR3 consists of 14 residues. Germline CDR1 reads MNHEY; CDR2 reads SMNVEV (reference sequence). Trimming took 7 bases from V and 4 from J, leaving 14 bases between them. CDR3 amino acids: CASKTGGRNQPQHF. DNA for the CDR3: TGTGCCAGCAAAACCGGGGGGAGGAATCAGCCCCAGCATTTT.